These T cell receptor beta chains were read from a single sample in a study of technical replicates of blood from a handful of donors. TCRdb's copy holds only in-frame clones and misses some; the assay was immunoSEQ multiplex PCR. The table records tens of thousands of clones, around 97% of them present only once. Sequenced material: T cells isolated from PBMCs. These TCRs come from a human donor in good health. CDR3s include the opening cysteine and the closing phenylalanine or tryptophan.

V: TRBV13; J: TRBJ2-3; CDR3: CASSSHSGSTDTQYF
V: TRBV28; J: TRBJ1-4; CDR3: CASSFSPWFGQGRSEKLFF
V: TRBV29-1; J: TRBJ2-7; CDR3: CSVEGQGAYEQYF
V: TRBV5-1; J: TRBJ2-7; CDR3: CASSPLASGGGYEQYF
V: TRBV27; J: TRBJ2-3; CDR3: CASGRQGYTQYF
V: TRBV5-4; J: TRBJ2-7; CDR3: CASSPVQGNSYEQYF
V: TRBV2; J: TRBJ1-2; CDR3: CARRQGSYGYTF
V: TRBV7-2; J: TRBJ1-2; CDR3: CASRPSGGAFEAYGYTF
V: TRBV7-8; J: TRBJ2-7; CDR3: CASTGIRSEQYF
V: TRBV9; J: TRBJ1-2; CDR3: CASSERDRGYGYTF
V: TRBV7-8; J: TRBJ1-2; CDR3: CASSLEAGSLDGYTF
V: TRBV9; J: TRBJ2-2; CDR3: CASSSPSGGHTGELFF
V: TRBV30; J: TRBJ2-5; CDR3: CAWMGISGPGQGGQETQYF
V: TRBV12-5; J: TRBJ1-5; CDR3: CASGLRDRVTQPQHF
V: TRBV5-4; J: TRBJ1-1; CDR3: CASRLAGNTEAFF
V: TRBV7-2; J: TRBJ2-1; CDR3: CASSLLAGDNEQFF
V: TRBV25-1; J: TRBJ2-7; CDR3: CASSEAGTSEQYF
V: TRBV7-9; J: TRBJ2-2; CDR3: CASSSRDRRIPGELFF
V: TRBV19; J: TRBJ1-5; CDR3: CATRQGNQPQHF
V: TRBV18; J: TRBJ1-2; CDR3: CASGEPHYGYTF
V: TRBV11-3; J: TRBJ2-7; CDR3: CASSLRDSPYEQYF
V: TRBV9; J: TRBJ1-1; CDR3: CASSGPGQGAAEAFF
V: TRBV27; J: TRBJ1-2; CDR3: CASRYTGSSYGYTF
V: TRBV9; J: TRBJ2-5; CDR3: CASSQGGIGTGGQETQYF
V: TRBV4-1; J: TRBJ2-1; CDR3: CASSHGLAGRQGEQFF
V: TRBV6-4; J: TRBJ1-6; CDR3: CASSESGTGSNSPLHF
V: TRBV5-6; J: TRBJ1-1; CDR3: CASSRNLMNTEAFF
V: TRBV19; J: TRBJ1-1; CDR3: CASSIGNREAFF
V: TRBV6-5; J: TRBJ1-2; CDR3: CASSYSLAATNYGYTF
V: TRBV6-5; J: TRBJ2-3; CDR3: CASSYREGTQYF
V: TRBV30; J: TRBJ2-7; CDR3: CAWSVTGTYEQYF
V: TRBV10-2; J: TRBJ2-3; CDR3: CASSFRQGGTDTQYF
V: TRBV14; J: TRBJ1-1; CDR3: CASSQTRTGVAEAFF
V: TRBV7-9; J: TRBJ1-5; CDR3: CASSPRLGGEPQHF
V: TRBV4-1; J: TRBJ2-5; CDR3: CASSQVGRGVETQYF
V: TRBV5-1; J: TRBJ2-1; CDR3: CASSLGRDRVDEQFF
V: TRBV28; J: TRBJ2-2; CDR3: CASSPHGSGRGIGELFF
V: TRBV7-2; J: TRBJ1-5; CDR3: CASSSVNQPQHF
V: TRBV5-1; J: TRBJ2-2; CDR3: CASSVDSITGELFF
V: TRBV11-2; J: TRBJ1-5; CDR3: CASSLDIVQPQHF
V: TRBV7-8; J: TRBJ1-4; CDR3: CASSLGSRLATNEKLFF
V: TRBV9; J: TRBJ2-7; CDR3: CASSGDRGPSYEQYF
V: TRBV14; J: TRBJ1-1; CDR3: CASSWTGEPNTEAFF
V: TRBV10-2; J: TRBJ1-5; CDR3: CASTGTRVNQPQHF
V: TRBV5-1; J: TRBJ2-7; CDR3: CASSLELADYEQYF
V: TRBV28; J: TRBJ1-1; CDR3: CASRQIGGFGTEAFF
V: TRBV5-1; J: TRBJ1-4; CDR3: CASSLGGTNEKLFF
V: TRBV6-5; J: TRBJ1-2; CDR3: CASSYSRGGANGYTF
V: TRBV2; J: TRBJ2-5; CDR3: CASSEDRWVETQYF
V: TRBV5-1; J: TRBJ2-7; CDR3: CASSLEGVLGEQYF
V: TRBV10-1; J: TRBJ2-3; CDR3: CASSETVTDTQYF
V: TRBV28; J: TRBJ1-2; CDR3: CASSGGQGNYGYTF
V: TRBV13; J: TRBJ2-7; CDR3: CASSPHLSRSYEQYF
V: TRBV11-2; J: TRBJ2-3; CDR3: CASSSTGLAGTDTQYF
V: TRBV19; J: TRBJ1-2; CDR3: CASSTVPGQGVLGYTF